Below, one TCR beta chain is given with its context. This entry belongs to a study of shared clonotypes between healthy human individuals. The germline CDR1 and CDR2 sequences are SEHNR and FQNEAQ (reference sequence). V was clipped by 3 bases and J by 5 bases, with 10 bases between them. The CDR3 extends over 13 amino acids. The data were produced by immunoSEQ multiplex PCR, yet TCRdb's version contains in-frame clones alone and is incomplete. The data show 1.6 million or so clones, 98% seen once. The chain uses TRBV7-9 and TRBJ2-5; no clear D gene. This receptor was taken from a man younger than 40 in good health. Source material: naive CD4+ T cells sorted from blood. Sample subset: CD45RA+ positively selected. The CDR3 DNA follows: TGTGCCAGCAGCTTCTCCGGGCTCGAGACCCAGTACTTC. This gives the protein CASSFSGLETQYF.